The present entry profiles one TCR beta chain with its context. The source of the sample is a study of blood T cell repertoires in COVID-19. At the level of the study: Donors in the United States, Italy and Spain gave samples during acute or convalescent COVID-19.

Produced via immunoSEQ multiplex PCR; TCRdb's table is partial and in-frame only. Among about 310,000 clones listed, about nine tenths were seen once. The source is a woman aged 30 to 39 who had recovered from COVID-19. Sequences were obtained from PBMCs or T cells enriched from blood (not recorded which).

The CDR3 DNA follows: TGTGCCAGCAGCGACAGGGGGGACACTGAAGCTTTCTTT. Protein product: CASSDRGDTEAFF. This chain uses TRBV7-9 with TRBJ1-1, with 9 bases that match TRBD1. Germline CDR1 and CDR2: SEHNR and FQNEAQ (reference sequence). Unmatched junction bases numbered 1, after V lost 5 bases and J lost 3 bases. This CDR3 has 13 residues.